Following are 27 T cell receptor beta chains from one sample sequenced in a study of monozygotic twins with inflammatory bowel disease (dated by TCRdb to between 2018 and 2020). Libraries were made using 5' RACE. The sequencer was an Illumina HiSeq 2500. After TCRdb reprocessed the reads, each CDR3 protein sequence was kept as one row, without DNA. This sample's records show about 300,000 distinct CDR3 sequences. Of the sample, 5% to 6% is held by the ten largest clones. The sequenced sample consisted of blood. The receptors here all came from a human donor with ulcerative colitis or Crohn's disease, or a healthy co-twin of an affected twin (not recorded which).

The J gene is TRBJ2-1, the V gene TRBV6-2 or TRBV6-3; TCRdb calls TRBD1, which cannot be checked without DNA. This CDR3 has 16 residues. Germline CDR1 reads MNHEY; CDR2 reads SVGEGT. CDR3 loop: CASSDGGTGPSNEQFF.

This sequence joins TRBV7-8 and TRBJ1-5; no DNA is available, so the TRBD1 call from TCRdb remains unchecked. The CDR3 has 18 amino acids. The germline gives CDR1 SGHVS, CDR2 FQNEAQ. The chain's CDR3 is CASSGDRDRQNSNQPQHF.

The chain links TRBV4-3 to TRBJ2-1; the TCRdb call, TRBD2, lacks DNA for checking. CDR1 and CDR2 (germline): LGHNA, YSLEER. The CDR3 runs to 16 residues. The CDR3 loop is CASSQGGTSPADEQFF.

The CDR3 protein is CASSDTTGLAAKLAYNEQFF. The V gene is TRBV6-4, the J gene TRBJ2-1; the D gene TCRdb calls, TRBD2, cannot be checked with no DNA. Germline V CDR1 and CDR2: MRHNA, SNTAGT. The CDR3 is made up of 20 amino acids.

The chain recombines TRBV6-5 with TRBJ2-7; TCRdb calls TRBD1, which cannot be checked without DNA. The CDR3 sequence is 15 residues long. CDR1 and CDR2 (germline): MNHEY, SVGAGI. The CDR3 sequence is CASSYSRDRAYEQYF.

The chain combines TRBV4-3 with TRBJ2-2. CDR3 length equals 14 residues. The V gene's germline CDR1 is LGHNA and CDR2 YSLEER. The CDR3 loop reads CASSQVGRVGELFF.

The rearrangement joins TRBV10-3 to TRBJ1-5. The germline V gene has CDR1 ENHRY and CDR2 SYGVKD. The CDR3 spans 15 residues. The CDR3: CAISESGLGNQPQHF.

This rearrangement joins TRBV15 to TRBJ2-7. Germline loops: CDR1 LNHNV, CDR2 YYDKDF (reference sequence). This CDR3 has 15 amino acids. The CDR3 sequence is CATSSRRVPTYEQYF.

The rearrangement links TRBV12-3 or TRBV12-4 to TRBJ2-7; no DNA is available, so the TRBD2 call from TCRdb remains unchecked. This CDR3 contains 14 residues. The CDR3 spells CASRGSGGYYEQYF.

V gene TRBV6-2 or TRBV6-3 combines with J gene TRBJ1-5; TCRdb picks TRBD1, but there is no DNA to check that call. The CDR3 is 15 amino acids. The germline V gene encodes CDR1 MNHEY and CDR2 SVGEGT. The CDR3: CASSYWDNLGQPQHF.

V and J are TRBV25-1 and TRBJ2-7. Germline V CDR1 and CDR2: MGHDK, SYGVNS. The CDR3 runs to 11 residues. CDR3 sequence: CTRRRHYEQYF.

The chain links TRBV7-7 to TRBJ2-1; TCRdb picks TRBD2, but there is no DNA to check that call. CDR3 size: 13 residues. The germline gives CDR1 SSHAT, CDR2 FNYEAQ (reference sequence). CDR3 amino acids: CASSPGLAVEQFF.

The genes are TRBV6-1 and TRBJ2-7; no DNA is available, so the TRBD1 call from TCRdb remains unchecked. Germline-derived CDR1 and CDR2 are MNHNS and SASEGT. This CDR3 is 14 amino acids long. CDR3 in amino acids: CASSNSALVYEQYF.

The rearrangement uses TRBV7-2 and TRBJ1-2; TCRdb lists TRBD1, though no DNA is available to test this call. The CDR3 contains 15 residues. The germline V gene encodes CDR1 SGHTA and CDR2 FQGNSA. The CDR3 sequence is CASSPPHRVVYGYTF.

The chain recombines TRBV7-3 with TRBJ2-2; there is no DNA to check the TCRdb D call of TRBD1. Germline assignment: CDR1 SGHTA and CDR2 FQGTGA. The CDR3 sequence is 15 residues long. The CDR3 protein is CASSVGARSTGELFF.

The genes are TRBV11-1 and TRBJ1-1. In germline, CDR1 is SGHAT, CDR2 FQDESV (reference sequence). CDR3 size: 13 residues. The CDR3 sequence is CASSSGPNTEAFF.

V and J are TRBV7-6 and TRBJ2-5; with no DNA, the TCRdb D assignment of TRBD1 cannot be verified. Germline CDR1 and CDR2: SGHVS and FNYEAQ. The CDR3 is made up of 15 amino acids. CDR3 in amino acids: CASSGRTGRQETQYF.

The chain links TRBV7-8 to TRBJ2-2; TCRdb calls TRBD1, which cannot be checked without DNA. Germline V CDR1 and CDR2: SGHVS, FQNEAQ. The CDR3 spans 16 residues. CDR3 residues: CASSSFGGGVTGELFF. The variable domain in full, completed from reference TRBV7-8 and TRBJ2-2, reads GAGVSQSPRYKVAKRGQDVALRCDPISGHVSLFWYQQALGQGPEFLTYFQNEAQLDKSGLPSDRFFAERPEGSVSTLKIQRTQQEDSAVYLCASSSFGGGVTGELFFGEGSRLTVL.

V and J are TRBV12-3 or TRBV12-4 and TRBJ2-3. The CDR3 spans 13 residues. The CDR3 region is CASRLGGTDTQYF.

The chain is built from TRBV7-2 and TRBJ2-7. This CDR3 has 12 amino acids. Per the germline V gene, CDR1 is SGHTA and CDR2 is FQGNSA. CDR3: CASSLFSGEQYF. Together with reference TRBV7-2 and TRBJ2-7, the CDR3 gives the full variable domain: GAGVSQSPSNKVTEKGKDVELRCDPISGHTALYWYRQSLGQGLEFLIYFQGNSAPDKSGLPSDRFSAERTGGSVSTLTIQRTQQEDSAVYLCASSLFSGEQYFGPGTRLTVT.

The chain uses TRBV28 and TRBJ1-5; without DNA, the TCRdb call of TRBD1 cannot be checked. Germline V gene sequence: CDR1 MDHEN, CDR2 SYDVKM. The CDR3 is 14 amino acids. The CDR3 loop reads CASLEQGRSQPQHF. The full variable domain, rest sourced from reference TRBV28 and TRBJ1-5, is DVKVTQSSRYLVKRTGEKVFLECVQDMDHENMFWYRQDPGLGLRLIYFSYDVKMKEKGDIPEGYSVSREKKERFSLILESASTNQTSMYLCASLEQGRSQPQHFGDGTRLSIL.

The chain has TRBV28 and TRBJ2-3; TCRdb's D call, TRBD2, is unchecked because there is no DNA. CDR3 length: 15 amino acids. Germline V CDR1 and CDR2: MDHEN, SYDVKM. The CDR3 reads CASSGTSGSTDTQYF.

This chain uses TRBV7-2 with TRBJ2-7; TCRdb selects TRBD1, and the lack of DNA leaves this call unchecked. This CDR3 is built from 17 residues. The V gene's germline CDR1 is SGHTA and CDR2 FQGNSA. This CDR3 reads CASSYQSGPRNSYEQYF. Drawing the rest from reference TRBV7-2 and TRBJ2-7, the complete variable domain is GAGVSQSPSNKVTEKGKDVELRCDPISGHTALYWYRQSLGQGLEFLIYFQGNSAPDKSGLPSDRFSAERTGGSVSTLTIQRTQQEDSAVYLCASSYQSGPRNSYEQYFGPGTRLTVT.

The chain is built from TRBV19 and TRBJ2-1. Germline assignment: CDR1 LNHDA and CDR2 SQIVND (reference sequence). The CDR3 covers 17 residues. This CDR3 reads CASSIASRARTYNEQFF.

The chain combines TRBV12-3 or TRBV12-4 with TRBJ1-5. The CDR3 consists of 16 residues. CDR3 sequence: CASSFSFQGRNQPQHF.

The chain carries TRBV20-1 and TRBJ2-1; TCRdb proposes TRBD2, but this gene call is untestable without DNA. This CDR3 contains 13 residues. Germline CDR1 is DFQATT and CDR2 is SNEGSKA (reference sequence). The CDR3 protein is CSAGPTSRNEQFF.

The chain carries TRBV6-1 and TRBJ1-1; TCRdb selects TRBD1, and the lack of DNA leaves this call unchecked. CDR1 MNHNS and CDR2 SASEGT come from the germline V gene. This CDR3 contains 15 residues. Here the CDR3 reads CASSEEGRGNTEAFF.